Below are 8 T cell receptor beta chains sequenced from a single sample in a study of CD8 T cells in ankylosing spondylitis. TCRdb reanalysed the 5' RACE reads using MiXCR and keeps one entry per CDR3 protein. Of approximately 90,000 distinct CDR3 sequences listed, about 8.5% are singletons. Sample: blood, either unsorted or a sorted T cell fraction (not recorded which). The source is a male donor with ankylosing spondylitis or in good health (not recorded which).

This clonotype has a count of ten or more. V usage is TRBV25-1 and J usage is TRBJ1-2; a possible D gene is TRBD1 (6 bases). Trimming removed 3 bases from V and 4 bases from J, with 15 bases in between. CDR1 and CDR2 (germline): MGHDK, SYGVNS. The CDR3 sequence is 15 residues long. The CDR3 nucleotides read TGTGCCAGCAGTGACAATCCCGGGACAACCTATGGCTACACCTTC. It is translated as CASSDNPGTTYGYTF.

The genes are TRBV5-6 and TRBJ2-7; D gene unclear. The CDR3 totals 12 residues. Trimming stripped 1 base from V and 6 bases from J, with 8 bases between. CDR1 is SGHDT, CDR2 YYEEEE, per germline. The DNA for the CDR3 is TGTGCCAGCAGCTTGCGGTTGGCCGAGCAGTACTTC. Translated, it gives CASSLRLAEQYF.

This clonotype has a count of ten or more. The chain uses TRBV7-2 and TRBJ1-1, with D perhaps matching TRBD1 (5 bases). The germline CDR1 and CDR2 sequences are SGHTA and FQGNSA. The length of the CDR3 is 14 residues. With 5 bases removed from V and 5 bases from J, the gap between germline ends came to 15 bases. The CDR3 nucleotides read TGTGCCAGCAGCCAGGGCTCCACCGGGACTGAAGCTTTCTTT. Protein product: CASSQGSTGTEAFF.

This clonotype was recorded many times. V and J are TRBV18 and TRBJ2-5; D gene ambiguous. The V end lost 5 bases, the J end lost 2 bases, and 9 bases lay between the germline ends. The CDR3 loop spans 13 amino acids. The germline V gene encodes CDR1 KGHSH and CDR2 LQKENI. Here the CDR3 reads CASSSRLQETQYF. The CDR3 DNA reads TGTGCCAGCTCATCACGGCTACAAGAGACCCAGTACTTC.

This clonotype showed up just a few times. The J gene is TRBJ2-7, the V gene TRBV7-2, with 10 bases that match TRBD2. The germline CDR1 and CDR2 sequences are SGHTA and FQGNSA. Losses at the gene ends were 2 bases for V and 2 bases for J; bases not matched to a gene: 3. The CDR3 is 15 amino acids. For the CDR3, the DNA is TGTGCCAGCAGCTTAAGGACTAGCGGTCCCTACGAGCAGTACTTC. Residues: CASSLRTSGPYEQYF.

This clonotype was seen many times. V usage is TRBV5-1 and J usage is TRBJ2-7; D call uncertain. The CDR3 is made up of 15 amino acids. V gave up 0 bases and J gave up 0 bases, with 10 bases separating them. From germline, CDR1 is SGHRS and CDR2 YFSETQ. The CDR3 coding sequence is TGCGCCAGCAGCTTGGTCGACGGACCCTCCTACGAGCAGTACTTC. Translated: CASSLVDGPSYEQYF.

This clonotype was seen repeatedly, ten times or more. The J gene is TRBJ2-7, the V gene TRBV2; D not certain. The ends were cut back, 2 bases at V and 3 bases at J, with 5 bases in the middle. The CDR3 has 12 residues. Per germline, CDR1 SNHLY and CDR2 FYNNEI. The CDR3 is CASSEFYYEQYF. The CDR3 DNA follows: TGTGCCAGCAGTGAATTTTACTACGAGCAGTACTTC.

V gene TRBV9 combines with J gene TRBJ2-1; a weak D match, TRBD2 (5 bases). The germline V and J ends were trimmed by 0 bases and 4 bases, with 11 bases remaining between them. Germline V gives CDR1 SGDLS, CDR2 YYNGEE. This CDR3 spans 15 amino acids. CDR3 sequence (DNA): TGTGCCAGCAGCGTAGTTCCGGGGTCATACAATGAGCAGTTCTTC. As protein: CASSVVPGSYNEQFF. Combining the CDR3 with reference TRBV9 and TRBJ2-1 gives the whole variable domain DSGVTQTPKHLITATGQRVTLRCSPRSGDLSVYWYQQSLDQGLQFLIQYYNGEERAKGNILERFSAQQFPDLHSELNLSSLELGDSALYFCASSVVPGSYNEQFFGPGTRLTVL.